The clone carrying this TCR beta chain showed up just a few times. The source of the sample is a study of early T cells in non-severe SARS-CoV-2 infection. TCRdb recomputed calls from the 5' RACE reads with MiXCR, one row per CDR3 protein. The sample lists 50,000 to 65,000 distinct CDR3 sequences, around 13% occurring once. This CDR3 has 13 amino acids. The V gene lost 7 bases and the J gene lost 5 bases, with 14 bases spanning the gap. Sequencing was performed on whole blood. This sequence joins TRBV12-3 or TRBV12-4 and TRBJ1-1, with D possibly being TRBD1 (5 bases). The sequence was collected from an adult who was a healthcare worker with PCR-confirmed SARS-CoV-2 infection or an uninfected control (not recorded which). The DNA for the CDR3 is TGTGCCAGCACCGGACCCGGGGGGACTGAAGCTTTCTTT. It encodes CASTGPGGTEAFF.